This TCR beta chain came from a study of identical twins. Note on this clonotype: Its target is unknown.

V shed 5 bases and J shed 8 bases, with 11 bases lying between them. Germline values: CDR1 MNHEY, CDR2 SVGEGT. The CDR3 is made up of 12 amino acids. A universal primer site arose from template switching, and cDNA bore unique molecular identifiers. TCRdb re-derived calls from the 5' RACE reads in MiXCR, one entry per CDR3 protein. The sample shows about 470,000 distinct CDR3 sequences, 20% to 30% of them seen only once. Study conclusions and caveats: Monozygotic twin pairs showed more out-of-frame TCR alpha sharing than models estimated.

The data also belong to a second study, concerning T cells expressing NK-cell markers. That source adds: TCR beta repertoires came from sorted CD3+CD56+NKG2C+, CD3+CD56+NKG2C- and CD3+CD56-NKG2C+ T cells.

The material sequenced was CD4+ T cells sorted from blood. This clonotype was sampled from a woman under 30 in good health. The J gene is TRBJ2-3, the V gene TRBV6-2 or TRBV6-3, with D perhaps TRBD1 (5 bases). This CDR3 reads CASSPRGFTQYF. CDR3 sequence (DNA): TGTGCCAGCAGTCCTAGGGGATTTACGCAGTATTTT.